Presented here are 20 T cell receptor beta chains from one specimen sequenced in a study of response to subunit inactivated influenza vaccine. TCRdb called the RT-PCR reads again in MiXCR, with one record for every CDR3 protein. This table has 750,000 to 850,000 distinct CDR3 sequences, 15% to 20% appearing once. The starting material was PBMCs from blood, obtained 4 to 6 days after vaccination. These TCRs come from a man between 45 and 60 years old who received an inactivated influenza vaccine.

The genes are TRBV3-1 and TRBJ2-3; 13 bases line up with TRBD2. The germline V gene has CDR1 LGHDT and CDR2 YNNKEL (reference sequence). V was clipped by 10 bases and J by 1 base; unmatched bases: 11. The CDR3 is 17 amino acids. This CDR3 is CAKTGTSGMSCTDTQYF. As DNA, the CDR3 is TGTGCCAAGACCGGGACTAGCGGGATGTCTTGCACAGATACGCAGTATTTT.

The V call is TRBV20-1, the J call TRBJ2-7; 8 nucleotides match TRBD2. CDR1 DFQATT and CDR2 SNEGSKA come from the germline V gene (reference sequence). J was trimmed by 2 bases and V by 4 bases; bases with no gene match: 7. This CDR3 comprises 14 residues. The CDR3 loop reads CSAMRSSGAYEQYF. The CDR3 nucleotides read TGCAGTGCTATGCGGAGTAGCGGGGCCTACGAGCAGTACTTC.

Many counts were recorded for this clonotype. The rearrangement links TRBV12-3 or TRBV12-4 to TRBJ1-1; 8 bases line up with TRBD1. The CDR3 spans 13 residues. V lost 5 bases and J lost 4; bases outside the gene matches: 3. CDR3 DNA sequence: TGTGCCAGCAGTCGGACAGGGAGCACTGAAGCTTTCTTT. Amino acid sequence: CASSRTGSTEAFF.

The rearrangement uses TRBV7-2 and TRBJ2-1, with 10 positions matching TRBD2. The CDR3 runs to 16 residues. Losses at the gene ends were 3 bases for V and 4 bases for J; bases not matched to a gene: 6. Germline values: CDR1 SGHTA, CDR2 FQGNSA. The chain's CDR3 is CASSFTGTSAYNEQFF. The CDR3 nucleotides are TGTGCCAGCAGCTTTACCGGGACTAGCGCGTACAATGAGCAGTTCTTC.

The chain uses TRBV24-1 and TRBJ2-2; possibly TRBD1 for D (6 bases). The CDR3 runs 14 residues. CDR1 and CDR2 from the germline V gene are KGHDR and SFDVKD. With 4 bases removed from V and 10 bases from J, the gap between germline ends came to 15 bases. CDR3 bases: TGTGCCACCAGTGAATCGGGACAAGTACCGGAGCTGTTTTTT. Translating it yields CATSESGQVPELFF.

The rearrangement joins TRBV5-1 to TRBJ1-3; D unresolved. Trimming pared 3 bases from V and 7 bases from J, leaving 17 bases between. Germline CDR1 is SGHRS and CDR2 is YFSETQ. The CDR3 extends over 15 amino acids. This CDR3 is CASSSTDPSRNTIYF. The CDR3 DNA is TGCGCCAGCAGCTCTACAGACCCCTCTCGGAACACCATATATTTT.

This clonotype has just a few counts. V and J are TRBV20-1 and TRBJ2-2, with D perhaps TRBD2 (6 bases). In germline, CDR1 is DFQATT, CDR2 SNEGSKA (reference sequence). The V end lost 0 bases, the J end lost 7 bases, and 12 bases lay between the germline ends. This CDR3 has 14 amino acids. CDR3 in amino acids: CSAREVEGNGELFF. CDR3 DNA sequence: TGCAGTGCTAGAGAGGTGGAGGGGAACGGGGAGCTGTTTTTT.

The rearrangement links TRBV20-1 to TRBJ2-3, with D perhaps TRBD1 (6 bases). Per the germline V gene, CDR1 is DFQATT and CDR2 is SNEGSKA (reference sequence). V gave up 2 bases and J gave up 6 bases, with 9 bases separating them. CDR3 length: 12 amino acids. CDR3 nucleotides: TGCAGTGCTAGAAGGACAGCTGATACGCAGTATTTT. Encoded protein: CSARRTADTQYF.

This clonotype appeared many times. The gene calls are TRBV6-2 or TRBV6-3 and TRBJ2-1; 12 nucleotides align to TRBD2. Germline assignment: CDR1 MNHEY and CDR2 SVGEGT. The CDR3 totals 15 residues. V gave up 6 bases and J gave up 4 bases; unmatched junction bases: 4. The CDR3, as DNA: TGTGCCAGCAGGATCACTAGCGGGGGGTACAATGAGCAGTTCTTC. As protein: CASRITSGGYNEQFF.

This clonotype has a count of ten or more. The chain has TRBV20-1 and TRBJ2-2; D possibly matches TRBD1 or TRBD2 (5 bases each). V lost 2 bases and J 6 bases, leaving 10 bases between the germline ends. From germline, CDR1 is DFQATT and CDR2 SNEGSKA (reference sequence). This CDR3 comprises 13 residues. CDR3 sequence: CSARPRDAGELFF. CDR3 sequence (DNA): TGCAGTGCTAGACCCAGGGACGCCGGGGAGCTGTTTTTT.

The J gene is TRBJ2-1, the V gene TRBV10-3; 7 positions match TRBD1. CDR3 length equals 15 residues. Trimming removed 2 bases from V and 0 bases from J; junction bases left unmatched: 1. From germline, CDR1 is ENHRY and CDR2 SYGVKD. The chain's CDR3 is CAISERTGSYNEQFF. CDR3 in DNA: TGTGCCATCAGTGAGAGGACAGGCTCCTACAATGAGCAGTTCTTC.

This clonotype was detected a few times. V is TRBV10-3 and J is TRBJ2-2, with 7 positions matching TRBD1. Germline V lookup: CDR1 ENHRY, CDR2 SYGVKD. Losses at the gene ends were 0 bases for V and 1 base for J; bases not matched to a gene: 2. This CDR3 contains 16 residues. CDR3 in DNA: TGTGCCATCAGTGAGTCACGGACAGGGAACACCGGGGAGCTGTTTTTT. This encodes CAISESRTGNTGELFF.

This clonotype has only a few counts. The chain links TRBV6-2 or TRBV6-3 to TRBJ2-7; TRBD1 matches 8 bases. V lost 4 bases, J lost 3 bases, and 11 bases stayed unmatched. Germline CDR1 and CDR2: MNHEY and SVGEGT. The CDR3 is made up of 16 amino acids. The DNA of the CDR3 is TGTGCCAGCAGTTGGAGATCGGACAGGGAGAACTACGAGCAGTACTTC. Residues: CASSWRSDRENYEQYF.

The CDR3 is CAWSRTSGRVYEQFF. In DNA form, the CDR3 reads TGTGCCTGGAGTCGCACTAGCGGGAGGGTCTATGAGCAGTTCTTC. The genes are TRBV30 and TRBJ2-1; 13 bases match TRBD2. Per the germline V gene, CDR1 is GTSNPN and CDR2 is SVGIG (reference sequence). The CDR3 is 15 amino acids. V trimming: 2 bases; J trimming: 8 bases; junction bases outside the gene matches: 6.

CDR3 DNA: TGTGCCAGCAGTTTAGAGGGGCCCGCGAACACCGGGGAGCTGTTTTTT. This translates into CASSLEGPANTGELFF. V gene TRBV27 combines with J gene TRBJ2-2; D may be TRBD1 or TRBD2 (5 bases each). The CDR3 runs to 16 residues. The germline V gene encodes CDR1 MNHEY and CDR2 SMNVEV (reference sequence). The ends were cut back, 2 bases at V and 0 bases at J, with 10 bases in the middle.

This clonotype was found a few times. The CDR3 loop is CASSPPNSGEQYF. CDR3 coding DNA: TGTGCCAGCAGCCCGCCGAATAGCGGCGAGCAGTACTTC. The genes are TRBV7-2 and TRBJ2-7; possible D gene TRBD2, 6 bases. This CDR3 spans 13 amino acids. The ends were cut back, 5 bases at V and 6 bases at J, with 14 bases in the middle. Germline CDR1 SGHTA, CDR2 FQGNSA. Full variable domain (rest looked up from reference TRBV7-2 and TRBJ2-7): GAGVSQSPSNKVTEKGKDVELRCDPISGHTALYWYRQSLGQGLEFLIYFQGNSAPDKSGLPSDRFSAERTGGSVSTLTIQRTQQEDSAVYLCASSPPNSGEQYFGPGTRLTVT.

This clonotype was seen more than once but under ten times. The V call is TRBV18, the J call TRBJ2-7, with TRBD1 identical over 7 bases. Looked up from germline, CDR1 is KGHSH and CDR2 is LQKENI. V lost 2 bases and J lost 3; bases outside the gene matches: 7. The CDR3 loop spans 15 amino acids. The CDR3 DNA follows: TGTGCCAGCTCACCATACACAGGGGATTTCTACGAGCAGTACTTC. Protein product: CASSPYTGDFYEQYF.

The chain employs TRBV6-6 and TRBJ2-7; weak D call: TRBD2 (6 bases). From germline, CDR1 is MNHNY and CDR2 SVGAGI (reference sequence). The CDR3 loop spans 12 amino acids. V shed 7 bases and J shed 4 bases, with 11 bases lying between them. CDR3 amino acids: CASTSSGYEQYF. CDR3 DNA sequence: TGTGCCAGCACCTCAAGCGGGTACGAGCAGTACTTC.

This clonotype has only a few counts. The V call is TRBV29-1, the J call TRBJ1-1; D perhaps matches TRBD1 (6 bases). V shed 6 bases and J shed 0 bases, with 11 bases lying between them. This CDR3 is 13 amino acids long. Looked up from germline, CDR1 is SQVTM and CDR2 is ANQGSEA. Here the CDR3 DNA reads TGCAGCGTGGACAGAATTCTGAACACTGAAGCTTTCTTT. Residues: CSVDRILNTEAFF.

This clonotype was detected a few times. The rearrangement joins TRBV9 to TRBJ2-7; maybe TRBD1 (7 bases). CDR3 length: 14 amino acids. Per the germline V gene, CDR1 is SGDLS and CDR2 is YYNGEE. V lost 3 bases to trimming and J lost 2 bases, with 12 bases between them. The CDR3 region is CASSGGDSPYEQYF. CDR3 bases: TGTGCCAGCAGCGGGGGGGACAGTCCCTACGAGCAGTACTTC.